The 25 T cell receptor beta chains below all came from one sample that was sequenced in a study of blood T cells in healthy people across ages. A J-beta primer mix and a sample-barcoded 5' primer were used in a second PCR of roughly 6 to 12 cycles. TCRdb passed the 5' RACE reads through MiXCR, listing each CDR3 protein once. The sample contains about 840,000 distinct CDR3 sequences, 25% to 30% of which appear only once. This sample also appeared in a second study, on T cells of mothers and their children.

The material sequenced was blood. All receptors come from a woman aged 40-49 years in good health.

The chain links TRBV20-1 to TRBJ2-1, with 10 bases matching TRBD2. Germline V gene sequence: CDR1 DFQATT, CDR2 SNEGSKA (reference sequence). The CDR3 sequence is 13 residues long. Germline trimming cut 2 bases from V and 11 bases from J; bases unmatched to any gene: 6. The CDR3 protein is CSARRLAGAKQFF. As DNA, the CDR3 is TGCAGTGCTAGAAGGCTAGCGGGGGCAAAGCAGTTCTTC.

This clonotype was seen only a few times. V and J are TRBV5-1 and TRBJ2-5; D is undetermined. V lost 4 bases and J lost 0, with 13 bases in between. Per germline, CDR1 SGHRS and CDR2 YFSETQ. This CDR3 spans 15 amino acids. CDR3 DNA: TGCGCCAGCAGCCTGGGAACGAAGTACCAAGAGACCCAGTACTTC. The encoded protein is CASSLGTKYQETQYF.

This clonotype was counted once. The CDR3 sequence is CASIKRGNTGELFF. CDR3 nucleotides: TGTGCCAGCATCAAGCGGGGGAACACCGGGGAGCTGTTTTTT. This rearrangement joins TRBV6-1 to TRBJ2-2, with TRBD2 matching over 7 bases. The CDR3 length is 14 residues. Trimming cost V 7 bases and J 1 base; bases outside gene matches: 3. Germline CDR1 reads MNHNS; CDR2 reads SASEGT.

The chain uses TRBV6-1 and TRBJ1-5; TRBD1 is a possible D gene (5 bases). The CDR3 has 14 amino acids. Germline lookup yields CDR1 MNHNS and CDR2 SASEGT. With 2 bases removed from V and 5 bases from J, the gap between germline ends came to 10 bases. In DNA, the CDR3 is TGTGCCAGCAGTGAATTGGGGGTAGATCAGCCCCAGCATTTT. It encodes CASSELGVDQPQHF.

In this sample, this clonotype turned up many times. The chain recombines TRBV5-1 with TRBJ2-1, with D possibly being TRBD1 (10 bases). CDR1 and CDR2 from the germline V gene are SGHRS and YFSETQ. CDR3 length equals 16 residues. V was cut by 0 bases and J by 6 bases, with 16 bases left in between. CDR3 in DNA: TGCGCCAGCAGCTTGGCTAGCGGGACAGGGGCCAATGAGCAGTTCTTC. Encoded protein: CASSLASGTGANEQFF.

This sequence joins TRBV5-8 and TRBJ2-1; tentatively, D is TRBD1 (5 bases). CDR3 length: 16 amino acids. Per the germline V gene, CDR1 is SGHTS and CDR2 is YDEGEE. V was trimmed by 0 bases and J by 10 bases, leaving 20 bases between them. The CDR3 nucleotides are TGTGCCAGCAGCTTGGGGGCTGGGGCCCCTCGTGGAGAGCAGTTCTTC. Protein product: CASSLGAGAPRGEQFF. Using reference TRBV5-8 and TRBJ2-1 for the parts outside the CDR3, the full variable domain is EAGVTQSPTHLIKTRGQQATLRCSPISGHTSVYWYQQALGLGLQFLLWYDEGEERNRGNFPPRFSGRQFPNYSSELNVNALELEDSALYLCASSLGAGAPRGEQFFGPGTRLTVL.

This clonotype was found a few times. The rearrangement links TRBV5-5 to TRBJ2-5; 7 bases map to TRBD2. This CDR3 comprises 15 residues. From germline, CDR1 is SGHKS and CDR2 YYEKEE (reference sequence). The V gene end was trimmed by 1 base and the J gene end by 3 bases; junction bases not matched to a gene: 6. The CDR3 DNA is TGTGCCAGCAGCTTGTACGCGGGGGATGAAGAGACCCAGTACTTC. It encodes CASSLYAGDEETQYF.

The V gene is TRBV7-2, the J gene TRBJ1-4; 8 bases fit TRBD1. V shed 1 base, J shed 8 bases, and the junction held 6 bases outside the gene matches. The CDR3 has 15 amino acids. Germline values: CDR1 SGHTA, CDR2 FQGNSA. DNA for the CDR3: TGTGCCAGCAGCTTAGTCGGACGACAGGGGGAAAAACTGTTTTTT. Translated: CASSLVGRQGEKLFF. Variable domain in full (rest from reference TRBV7-2 and TRBJ1-4): GAGVSQSPSNKVTEKGKDVELRCDPISGHTALYWYRQSLGQGLEFLIYFQGNSAPDKSGLPSDRFSAERTGGSVSTLTIQRTQQEDSAVYLCASSLVGRQGEKLFFGSGTQLSVL.

This clonotype was counted between two and nine times. The chain carries TRBV5-8 and TRBJ2-1; a weak D match, TRBD2 (5 bases). The CDR3 has 14 amino acids. V was clipped by 4 bases and J by 1 base, with 9 bases between them. CDR1 SGHTS and CDR2 YDEGEE come from the germline V gene. CDR3 sequence reads: CASSVLASYNEQFF. The CDR3 DNA is TGTGCCAGCAGCGTCCTAGCTTCCTACAATGAGCAGTTCTTC.

This clonotype was counted between two and nine times. Sequence at one end of the junction differs from germline and may be a read error. The chain links TRBV7-7 to TRBJ1-6, with 10 bases that match TRBD1. The CDR3 loop spans 17 amino acids. Germline CDR1 is SSHAT and CDR2 is FNYEAQ (reference sequence). CDR3 loop: CASSAGQGGTYNSPLHF. The CDR3 DNA reads as TGTGCTAGCAGCGCTGGACAGGGGGGGACCTATAATTCACCCCTCCACTTT.

This clonotype was picked up many times. This rearrangement joins TRBV10-3 to TRBJ2-1; no reliable D call. The CDR3 totals 13 residues. The V gene lost 4 bases and the J gene lost 2 bases, with 6 bases spanning the gap. Germline V gives CDR1 ENHRY, CDR2 SYGVKD. The CDR3 spells CAISAATYNEQFF. The CDR3 nucleotides are TGTGCCATCAGTGCGGCGACCTACAATGAGCAGTTCTTC.

The J gene is TRBJ2-5, the V gene TRBV9; 11 bases line up with TRBD2. This CDR3 region has 18 residues. The V gene end was trimmed by 3 bases and the J gene end by 1 base; junction bases not matched to a gene: 11. The V gene's germline CDR1 is SGDLS and CDR2 YYNGEE. The CDR3 spells CASSAVPSTSGVQETQYF. The CDR3 nucleotides are TGTGCCAGCAGCGCAGTCCCCTCGACTAGCGGGGTCCAAGAGACCCAGTACTTC. Based on the CDR3 plus reference TRBV9 and TRBJ2-5, the full variable domain is DSGVTQTPKHLITATGQRVTLRCSPRSGDLSVYWYQQSLDQGLQFLIQYYNGEERAKGNILERFSAQQFPDLHSELNLSSLELGDSALYFCASSAVPSTSGVQETQYFGPGTRLLVL.

The genes are TRBV6-6 and TRBJ1-3, with a weak D call TRBD1 (5 bases). The V end was cut by 7 bases, the J end by 1 base, with 17 bases between. The V gene's germline CDR1 is MNHNY and CDR2 SVGAGI (reference sequence). CDR3 length: 16 residues. CDR3 sequence reads: CASNGATLRSGNTIYF. DNA of the CDR3: TGTGCCAGCAACGGGGCGACGCTTCGATCTGGAAACACCATATATTTT.

This chain links TRBV7-2 with TRBJ2-3, with D perhaps given as TRBD1 or TRBD2 (5 bases each). From germline, CDR1 is SGHTA and CDR2 FQGNSA. This CDR3 comprises 15 residues. Trimming took 5 bases from V and 2 from J, leaving 14 bases between them. CDR3 nucleotides: TGTGCCAGCAGCCCGTGGGACGGAGTCACAGATACGCAGTATTTT. It is translated as CASSPWDGVTDTQYF.

As to this clonotype: Just one base apart from a much larger clone, this may be a read error. The chain combines TRBV7-6 with TRBJ2-6, with D perhaps TRBD1 (5 bases). Per germline, CDR1 SGHVS and CDR2 FNYEAQ. The CDR3 runs to 16 residues. In DNA form, the CDR3 reads TGTGCCAGCAGCTATCTGCCGAGAGCTGGGGCCAACGTCCGGACTTTC. Translation gives CASSYLPRAGANVRTF.

Concerning this clonotype itself: No conserved phenylalanine or tryptophan ends this CDR3, so it is likely a read error. This sequence joins TRBV20-1 and TRBJ2-2, with 12 bases matching TRBD2. The CDR3 is 13 residues long. The J segment lost 6 bases and the V segment lost 4 bases, leaving 0 bases of the junction unmatched. Germline V gives CDR1 DFQATT, CDR2 SNEGSKA (reference sequence). In nucleotides, the CDR3 is TGCAGTGCTACTAGCGGGGGGGCCGGGGAGCTGTTTTTG. Amino acid sequence: CSATSGGAGELFL.

This clonotype appeared a few times. V gene TRBV5-1 combines with J gene TRBJ1-4; D uncertain. Trimming removed 2 bases from V and 0 bases from J, with 5 bases in between. Looked up from germline, CDR1 is SGHRS and CDR2 is YFSETQ. The CDR3 totals 14 residues. The CDR3 coding sequence is TGCGCCAGCAGCTTTACCGCAACTAATGAAAAACTGTTTTTT. Translated: CASSFTATNEKLFF.

This clonotype has only a few counts. J is TRBJ1-1 and V is TRBV27; D ambiguous. Germline-derived CDR1 and CDR2 are MNHEY and SMNVEV (reference sequence). This CDR3 has 13 residues. Trimming pared 6 bases from V and 5 bases from J, leaving 13 bases between. The CDR3 protein is CASRSQTGTEAFF. CDR3 bases: TGTGCCAGCAGATCACAAACGGGGACTGAAGCTTTCTTT.

V gene TRBV24-1 combines with J gene TRBJ2-5; a weak D match, TRBD2 (6 bases). Germline-derived CDR1 and CDR2 are KGHDR and SFDVKD. V dropped 8 bases and J dropped 11 bases, with 32 bases sitting between them. This CDR3 spans 17 amino acids. For the CDR3, the DNA is TGTGCCACCACCGAAGGAGGGGTCTCGAGCTCCTACAATGAGCAGTACTTC. Protein product: CATTEGGVSSSYNEQYF.

This clonotype was detected only a few times. V and J are TRBV6-6 and TRBJ2-7; D is uncertain. V lost 7 bases to trimming and J lost 1 base, with 14 bases between them. Germline assignment: CDR1 MNHNY and CDR2 SVGAGI (reference sequence). The CDR3 loop spans 14 amino acids. The CDR3 bases are TGTGCCAGCACCCAGGCCCGCCCATCCTACGAGCAGTACTTC. Its protein is CASTQARPSYEQYF.

The chain uses TRBV6-5 and TRBJ2-5, with D unclear. CDR3 length equals 12 residues. Per the germline V gene, CDR1 is MNHEY and CDR2 is SVGAGI. V gave up 5 bases and J gave up 12 bases, with 16 bases separating them. The CDR3 here is CASSPRGWSEYF. The DNA of the CDR3 is TGTGCCAGCAGTCCTCGCGGATGGTCGGAGTACTTC.

The V call is TRBV30, the J call TRBJ1-1, with D maybe TRBD1 (5 bases). This CDR3 comprises 14 residues. CDR1 and CDR2 from the germline V gene are GTSNPN and SVGIG (reference sequence). V was shortened by 1 base and J by 0 bases, with 9 bases between the two germline ends. In DNA form, the CDR3 reads TGTGCCTGGAGTGATGACAGATTGAACACTGAAGCTTTCTTT. Translating it yields CAWSDDRLNTEAFF. Filled out from reference TRBV30 and TRBJ1-1, the complete variable domain reads SQTIHQWPATLVQPVGSPLSLECTVEGTSNPNLYWYRQAAGRGLQLLFYSVGIGQISSEVPQNLSASRPQDRQFILSSKKLLLSDSGFYLCAWSDDRLNTEAFFGQGTRLTVV.

This clonotype was picked up many times. The rearrangement links TRBV4-1 to TRBJ2-7, with no clear D. Germline CDR1 is MGHRA and CDR2 is YSYEKL. The CDR3 covers 14 residues. Trimming removed 1 base at V and 5 bases at J, with 12 bases between. CDR3 nucleotide sequence: TGCGCCAGCAGCCAAGTCGTGGTAGCTGACGAGCAGTACTTC. This translates into CASSQVVVADEQYF.

Concerning this clonotype itself: This sequence may be a read error, since a much larger clone differs from it by one base. The V and J genes are TRBV7-3 and TRBJ2-7; TRBD2 agrees at 7 bases. The J call may be wrong; the DNA end is better matched by TRBJ2-5. Germline V gene data show CDR1 as SGHTA and CDR2 as FQGTGA. The CDR3 spans 15 residues. DNA of the CDR3: TGTGCCAGCGGCTACCAAGGACTAGACCAAGAGACCCAGTACTTC. Protein product: CASGYQGLDQETQYF.

This chain uses TRBV10-3 with TRBJ1-2; maybe TRBD1 (6 bases). V lost 3 bases to trimming and J lost 4 bases, with 18 bases between them. This CDR3 spans 16 amino acids. Germline-derived CDR1 and CDR2 are ENHRY and SYGVKD. CDR3 sequence reads: CAISDSGGAQGYGYTF. DNA of the CDR3: TGTGCCATCAGTGACTCGGGGGGGGCGCAGGGCTATGGCTACACCTTC.